This T cell receptor (beta chain) derives from a study of blood T cell repertoires in COVID-19. Across the whole study: Samples of COVID-19 (acute and convalescent) were obtained from the United States, Italy and Spain.

This clone has only a few counts. Profiling relied on immunoSEQ multiplex PCR, and the TCRdb table lists in-frame clones only, not all of them. The sample lists over 150,000 clones; approximately 88% were seen once. V was pared by 5 bases and J by 1 base, with 9 bases between. This CDR3 contains 14 residues. Germline lookup yields CDR1 SGHNT and CDR2 YENEEA. The sequencing sample was made of peripheral blood. The TCR sequence derives from a woman aged 80 or older with active or convalescent COVID-19. The V and J genes are TRBV11-3 and TRBJ1-5; possible D gene TRBD1, 5 bases. The CDR3 bases are TGTGCCAGCAGCCCGGGGGGGAGCAATCAGCCCCAGCATTTT. Translating gives CASSPGGSNQPQHF.